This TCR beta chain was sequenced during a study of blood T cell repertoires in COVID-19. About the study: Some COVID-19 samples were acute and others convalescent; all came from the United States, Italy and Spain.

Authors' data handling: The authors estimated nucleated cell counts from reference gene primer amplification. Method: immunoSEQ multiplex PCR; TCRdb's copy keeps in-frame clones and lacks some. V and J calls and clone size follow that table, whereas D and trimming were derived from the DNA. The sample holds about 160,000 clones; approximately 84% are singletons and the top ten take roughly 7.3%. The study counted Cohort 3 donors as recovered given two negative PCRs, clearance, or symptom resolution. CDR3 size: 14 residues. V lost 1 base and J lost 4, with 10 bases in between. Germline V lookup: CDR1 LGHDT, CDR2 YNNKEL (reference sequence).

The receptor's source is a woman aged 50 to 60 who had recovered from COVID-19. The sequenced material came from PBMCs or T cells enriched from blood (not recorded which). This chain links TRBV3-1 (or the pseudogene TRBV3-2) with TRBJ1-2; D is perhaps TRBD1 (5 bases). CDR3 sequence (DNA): TGTGCCAGCAGCCAAGCTGCAGGGCCCTATGGCTACACCTTC. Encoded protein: CASSQAAGPYGYTF.